This T cell receptor beta chain was found in a study of T cell responses to AZD1222 COVID-19 vaccine. A note on this clone: Its target is not known.

Clones were read by immunoSEQ multiplex PCR, and TCRdb kept only the in-frame ones, dropping some. This table has 60,000 to 80,000 clones, 80% appearing once. Second-dose recipients at about 4 or about 12 weeks were treated as one pooled group. The CDR3 sequence is 13 residues long. The study, taken as a whole, reports: With dominance at 160-218 and 743-854, vaccine-associated CD4 TCRs spanned spike. Repertoire sampling happened only post peak T cell response. Possibly, clonal diversity was underestimated; donors were largely white British and included more females.

The chain has TRBV12-2 and TRBJ1-5; the D call in the table, TRBD1, was not verified against the DNA. TRBV12-2 is a known pseudogene. Sequencing was performed on peripheral blood, taken 28 days after the second AZD1222 dose. The TCR was taken from an adult who received the AZD1222 COVID-19 vaccine. In nucleotides, the CDR3 is TGTGCAAGTCGCGCGCAGGGAATTCAGCCCCAGCATTTT. This sequence encodes CASRAQGIQPQHF.